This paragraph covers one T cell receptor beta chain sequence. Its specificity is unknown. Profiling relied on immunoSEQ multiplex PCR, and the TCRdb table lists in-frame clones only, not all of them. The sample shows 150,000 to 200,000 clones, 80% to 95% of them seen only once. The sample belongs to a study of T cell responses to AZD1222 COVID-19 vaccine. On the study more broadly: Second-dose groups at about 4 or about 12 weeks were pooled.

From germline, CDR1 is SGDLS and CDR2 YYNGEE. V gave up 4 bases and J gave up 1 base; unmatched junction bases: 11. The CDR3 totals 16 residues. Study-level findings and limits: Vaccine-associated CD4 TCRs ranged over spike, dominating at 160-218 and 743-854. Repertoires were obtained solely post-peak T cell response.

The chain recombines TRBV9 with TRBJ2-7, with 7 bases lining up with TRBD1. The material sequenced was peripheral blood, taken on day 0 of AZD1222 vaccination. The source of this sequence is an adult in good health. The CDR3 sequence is CASSLGRGGLSYEQYF. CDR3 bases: TGTGCCAGCAGCCTGGGGAGAGGGGGCCTATCCTACGAGCAGTACTTC.